The rows below give T cell receptor beta chains drawn from one sample of a study of T cell responses to AZD1222 COVID-19 vaccine. Data came from immunoSEQ multiplex PCR; TCRdb stores just in-frame clones and leaves some out. Of over 95,000 clones in the sample, 88% were seen once. This material consisted of peripheral blood, taken on day 0 of AZD1222 vaccination. Receptors were obtained from an adult in good health. Each CDR3 is given with its conserved first and last residue. A D gene is named only where the DNA matches it firmly.

TGTGCCAGCAGTGAAGCGCTTAGGACTAGCGGGACAAATATAGCCTACGAGCAGTACTTC	CASSEALRTSGTNIAYEQYF	TRBJ2-7	TRBV2	TRBD2
TGTGCCAGCAGTCAGGGACTGGAGCAAGAGACCCAGTACTTC	CASSQGLEQETQYF	TRBJ2-5	TRBV6-5	.
TGTGCCAGCAGTTTACGGGGTCTCGAGAACACTGAAGCTTTCTTT	CASSLRGLENTEAFF	TRBJ1-1	TRBV27	.
TGCGCCAGCAGCCAAGAAGACATGAGCAGAGGCTACACCTTC	CASSQEDMSRGYTF	TRBJ1-2	TRBV4-1	.
TGTGCCAGTAGTGAAGCTTTGATGAGGTCCGGGGCCAACGTCCTGACTTTC	CASSEALMRSGANVLTF	TRBJ2-6	TRBV19	.
TGTGCCAGCAGTCAGGGGCCCCAGGTTCAGCCCCAGCATTTT	CASSQGPQVQPQHF	TRBJ1-5	TRBV3-1/TRBV3-2	.
TGTGCCAGCAGCTTGGTAGGGACAGGGGGCTTCTACGAGCAGTACTTC	CASSLVGTGGFYEQYF	TRBJ2-7	TRBV5-6	TRBD1
TGTGCCAGCAGCAAACCGGGACTAGCGGGAGGGCCGGTATCGATGGGAGCCAAAAACATTCAGTACTTC	CASSKPGLAGGPVSMGAKNIQYF	TRBJ2-4	TRBV3-1/TRBV3-2	TRBD2
TGTGCCACCAGTCCCGGGACATCGAACACTGAAGCTTTCTTT	CATSPGTSNTEAFF	TRBJ1-1	TRBV24-1	.
TGTGCCAGCAGCCACCAACTAAAATCGTACACAGATACGCAGTATTTT	CASSHQLKSYTDTQYF	TRBJ2-3	TRBV4-2	.
TGTGCCAGCAGCTTAGACGCGCCCGTCAATGGCTACACCTTC	CASSLDAPVNGYTF	TRBJ1-2	TRBV7-2	.
TGTGCCAGCAGCCAATGGCTAGCGGGAGCAGAGACCCAGTACTTC	CASSQWLAGAETQYF	TRBJ2-5	TRBV3-1/TRBV3-2	TRBD2